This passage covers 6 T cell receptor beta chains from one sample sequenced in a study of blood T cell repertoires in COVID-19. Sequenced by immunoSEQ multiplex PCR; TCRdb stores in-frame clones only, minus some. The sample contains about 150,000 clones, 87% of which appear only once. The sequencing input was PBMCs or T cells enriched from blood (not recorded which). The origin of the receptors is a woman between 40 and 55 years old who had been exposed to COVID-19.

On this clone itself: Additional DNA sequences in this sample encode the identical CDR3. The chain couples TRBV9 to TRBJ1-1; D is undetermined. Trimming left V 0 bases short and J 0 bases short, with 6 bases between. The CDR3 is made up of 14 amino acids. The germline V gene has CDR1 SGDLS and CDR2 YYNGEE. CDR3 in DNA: TGTGCCAGCAGCGTAGGGCAGTTGAACACTGAAGCTTTCTTT. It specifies CASSVGQLNTEAFF.

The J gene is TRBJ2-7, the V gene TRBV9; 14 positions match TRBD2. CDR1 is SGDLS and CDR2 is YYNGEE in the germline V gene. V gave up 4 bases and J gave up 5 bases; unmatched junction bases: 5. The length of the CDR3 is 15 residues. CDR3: CASSLGTSGRHEQYF. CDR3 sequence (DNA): TGTGCCAGCAGCCTAGGGACTAGCGGGAGACACGAGCAGTACTTC.

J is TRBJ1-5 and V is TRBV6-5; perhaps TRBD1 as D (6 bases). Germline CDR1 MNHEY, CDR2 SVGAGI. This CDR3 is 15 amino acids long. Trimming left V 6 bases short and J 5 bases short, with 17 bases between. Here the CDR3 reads CASRKDWQGYQPQHF. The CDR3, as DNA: TGTGCCAGCAGAAAGGATTGGCAGGGGTATCAGCCCCAGCATTTT.

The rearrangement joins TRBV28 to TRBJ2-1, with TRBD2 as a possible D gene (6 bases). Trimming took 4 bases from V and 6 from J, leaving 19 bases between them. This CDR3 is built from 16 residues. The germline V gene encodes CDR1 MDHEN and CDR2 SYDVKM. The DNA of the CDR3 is TGTGCCAGCAGTTCTCCTACTGGCGGGGCGATCAATGAGCAGTTCTTC. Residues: CASSSPTGGAINEQFF.

The CDR3 loop is CASSPGPGQKETQYF. CDR3 bases: TGTGCCAGCAGTCCCGGGCCGGGACAGAAAGAGACCCAGTACTTC. The rearrangement joins TRBV6-4 to TRBJ2-5, with 7 bases aligning to TRBD1. J was trimmed by 3 bases and V by 5 bases; bases with no gene match: 9. This CDR3 spans 15 amino acids. Germline V lookup: CDR1 MRHNA, CDR2 SNTAGT.

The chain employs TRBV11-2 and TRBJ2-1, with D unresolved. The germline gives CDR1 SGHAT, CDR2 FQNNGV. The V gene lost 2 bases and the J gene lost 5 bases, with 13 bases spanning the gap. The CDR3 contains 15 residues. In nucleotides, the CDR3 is TGTGCCAGCAGCTTACAGGATACCCCGAACAATGAGCAGTTCTTC. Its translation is CASSLQDTPNNEQFF.